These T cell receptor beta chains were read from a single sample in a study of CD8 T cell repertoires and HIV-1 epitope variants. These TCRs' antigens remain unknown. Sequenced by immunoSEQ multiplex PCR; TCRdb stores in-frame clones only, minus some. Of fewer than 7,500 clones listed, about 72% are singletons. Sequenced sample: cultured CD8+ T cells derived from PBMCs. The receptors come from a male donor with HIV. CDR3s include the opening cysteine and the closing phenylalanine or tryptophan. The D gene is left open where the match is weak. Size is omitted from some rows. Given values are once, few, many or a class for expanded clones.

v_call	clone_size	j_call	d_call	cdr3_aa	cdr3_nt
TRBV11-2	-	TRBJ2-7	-	CASSPADSSYEQYF	TGTGCCAGCAGCCCCGCGGACAGCTCCTACGAGCAGTACTTC
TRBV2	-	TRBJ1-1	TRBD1	CASSASSDRDKAFF	TGTGCCAGCAGTGCAAGTTCGGACAGGGATAAAGCTTTCTTT
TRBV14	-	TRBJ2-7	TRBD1	CASSQDLGTGDYEQYF	TGTGCCAGCAGCCAAGATCTTGGGACAGGGGACTACGAGCAGTACTTC
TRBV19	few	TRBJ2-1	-	CASSRSSYNEQFF	TGTGCCAGTAGCCGGAGCTCCTACAATGAGCAGTTCTTC
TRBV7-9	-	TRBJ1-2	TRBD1	CASSPGPGQGRGNYGYTF	TGTGCCAGCAGCCCCGGCCCGGGACAGGGGAGGGGTAACTATGGCTACACCTTC
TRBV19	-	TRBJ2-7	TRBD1	CASSIDWNRGAVEQYF	TGTGCCAGTAGTATAGATTGGAACAGGGGAGCGGTCGAGCAGTACTTC
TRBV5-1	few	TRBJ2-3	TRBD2	CASGLGEGPGADTQYF	TGCGCCAGCGGCTTAGGGGAGGGCCCTGGGGCAGATACGCAGTATTTT
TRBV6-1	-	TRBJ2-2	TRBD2	CASILAGDTGELFF	TGTGCCAGCATTCTAGCGGGGGACACCGGGGAGCTGTTTTTT
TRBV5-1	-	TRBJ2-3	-	CASSLARGGGTDTQYF	TGCGCCAGCAGCTTGGCCCGCGGGGGCGGCACAGATACGCAGTATTTT
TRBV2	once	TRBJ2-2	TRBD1	CASSAGTANTGELFF	TGTGCCAGCAGTGCCGGGACAGCGAACACCGGGGAGCTGTTTTTT
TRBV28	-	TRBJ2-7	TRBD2	CASSLTVRMGTSDSYEQYF	TGTGCCAGCAGCCTAACCGTTCGTATGGGGACTAGCGACTCCTACGAGCAGTACTTC
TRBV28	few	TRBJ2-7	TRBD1	CASSQSRDRRTYEQYF	TGTGCCAGCAGCCAATCCCGGGACAGGCGTACCTACGAGCAGTACTTC
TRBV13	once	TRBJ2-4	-	CASSQKTGAIQYF	TGTGCCAGCAGCCAAAAAACGGGAGCCATTCAGTACTTC
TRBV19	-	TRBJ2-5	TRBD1	CASSGTGATETQYF	TGTGCCAGTAGCGGGACAGGGGCGACGGAGACCCAGTACTTC
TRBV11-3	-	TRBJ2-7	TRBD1	CASSLTGDFNEQYF	TGTGCCAGCAGCTTGACAGGGGATTTTAACGAGCAGTACTTC
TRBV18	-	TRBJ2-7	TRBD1	CASSPEEGQVSHSGLNEQYF	TGTGCCAGCTCACCAGAGGAAGGACAGGTTTCTCACTCGGGTCTCAACGAGCAGTACTTC
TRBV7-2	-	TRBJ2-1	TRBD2	CASSLRRAGGPDNEQFF	TGTGCCAGCAGCTTAAGGCGAGCGGGAGGGCCGGACAATGAGCAGTTCTTC
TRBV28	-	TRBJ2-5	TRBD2	CASSRGPGLAGGTTQYF	TGTGCCAGCAGTAGGGGACCGGGACTAGCGGGAGGGACGACCCAGTACTTC
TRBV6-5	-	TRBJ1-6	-	CASRISQGVNSPLHF	TGTGCCAGCAGGATCTCACAGGGAGTAAATTCACCCCTCCACTTT
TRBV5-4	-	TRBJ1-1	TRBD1	CASSLQGGAEAFF	TGTGCCAGCAGCTTACAGGGGGGAGCTGAAGCTTTCTTT
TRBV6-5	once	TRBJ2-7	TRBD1	CASRETGATYEQYF	TGTGCCAGCAGAGAGACAGGGGCCACCTACGAGCAGTACTTC
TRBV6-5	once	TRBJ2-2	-	CASSEGGTGELFF	TGTGCCAGCTCCGAGGGGGGCACCGGGGAGCTGTTTTTT
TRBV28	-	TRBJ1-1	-	CASSFSIPEAEAFF	TGTGCCAGCAGTTTCTCGATACCAGAGGCTGAAGCTTTCTTT
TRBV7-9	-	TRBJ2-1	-	CASSLVGASDEQFF	TGTGCCAGCAGCTTAGTGGGGGCTAGCGATGAGCAGTTCTTC
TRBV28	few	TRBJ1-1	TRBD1	CASRGQGGFQAFF	TGTGCCAGCAGGGGACAGGGAGGATTTCAAGCTTTCTTT
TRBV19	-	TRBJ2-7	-	CASSPAWGSTYEQYF	TGTGCCAGTAGCCCCGCTTGGGGGAGTACCTACGAGCAGTACTTC
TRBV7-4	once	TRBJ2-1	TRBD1	CASSLAGQGSYNEQFF	TGTGCCAGCAGCTTAGCGGGACAGGGCTCCTACAATGAGCAGTTCTTC
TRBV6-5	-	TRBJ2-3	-	CASSYVQGTDTQYF	TGTGCCAGCAGTTACGTGCAAGGCACAGATACGCAGTATTTT
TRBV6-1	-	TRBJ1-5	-	CASSDRHYQPQHF	TGTGCCAGCAGCGACAGACATTATCAGCCCCAGCATTTT
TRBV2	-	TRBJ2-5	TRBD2	CARRRKLTSGKGPFETQYF	TGTGCCAGACGTCGAAAGCTAACTAGCGGTAAGGGGCCGTTTGAGACCCAGTACTTC
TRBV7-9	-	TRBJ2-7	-	CASSLGASRGIIPYEQYF	TGTGCCAGCAGCTTAGGAGCTAGTCGGGGTATCATTCCCTACGAGCAGTACTTC
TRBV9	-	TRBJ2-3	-	CASSVDGSDTQYF	TGTGCCAGCAGCGTAGATGGGTCGGATACGCAGTATTTT
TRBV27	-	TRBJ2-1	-	CASSTSLDSPEVHEQFF	TGTGCCAGCAGTACCTCCCTCGACTCCCCGGAAGTCCATGAGCAGTTCTTC
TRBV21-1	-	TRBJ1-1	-	CASSKGQKHTEAFF	TGTGCCAGCAGCAAAGGTCAGAAACACACTGAAGCTTTCTTT
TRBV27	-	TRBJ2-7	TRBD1	CASSLGDSYEQYF	TGTGCCAGCAGTTTGGGGGACAGCTACGAGCAGTACTTC
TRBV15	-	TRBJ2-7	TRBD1	CATSRVATGDYEQYF	TGTGCCACCAGCAGAGTTGCGACAGGGGACTACGAGCAGTACTTC
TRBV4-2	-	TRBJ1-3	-	CASSQGDGISGNTIYF	TGTGCCAGCAGCCAAGGAGACGGTATCTCTGGAAACACCATATATTTT
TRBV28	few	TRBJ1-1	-	CASSRDMNTEAFF	TGTGCCAGCAGCCGAGACATGAACACTGAAGCTTTCTTT
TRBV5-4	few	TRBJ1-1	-	CASSLDRNTEAFF	TGTGCCAGCAGTCTCGACAGGAACACTGAAGCTTTCTTT
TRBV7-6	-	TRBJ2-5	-	CASRQRETQYF	TGTGCCAGCAGGCAACGGGAGACCCAGTACTTC
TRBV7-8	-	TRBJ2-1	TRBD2	CASSLIRTSGSGNEQFF	TGTGCCAGCAGCCTAATTCGGACTAGCGGGAGCGGCAATGAGCAGTTCTTC
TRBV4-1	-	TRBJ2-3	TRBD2	CASSQDGTSGRADTQYF	TGCGCCAGCAGCCAAGATGGGACTAGCGGGAGGGCAGATACGCAGTATTTT
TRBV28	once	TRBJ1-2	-	CASSFGGNSYGYTF	TGTGCCAGCAGTTTCGGGGGAAACTCCTATGGCTACACCTTC
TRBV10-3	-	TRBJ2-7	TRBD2	CATSAGGEQYF	TGTGCCACCTCCGCGGGGGGCGAGCAGTACTTC
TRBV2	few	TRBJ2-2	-	CASGPAPGELFF	TGTGCCAGCGGCCCAGCGCCCGGGGAGCTGTTTTTT
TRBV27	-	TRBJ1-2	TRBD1	CASSSRTGMNYGYTF	TGTGCCAGCAGTTCCCGGACAGGGATGAACTATGGCTACACCTTC
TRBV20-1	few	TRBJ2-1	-	CSAREPNSEFF	TGCAGTGCTAGAGAACCAAACTCGGAGTTCTTC
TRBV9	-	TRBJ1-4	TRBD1	CASSVATGRREKLFF	TGTGCCAGCAGCGTAGCGACAGGGAGGAGGGAAAAACTGTTTTTT
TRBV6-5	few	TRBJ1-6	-	CASSTGTDNSPLHF	TGTGCCAGCAGTACCGGGACTGATAATTCACCCCTCCACTTT
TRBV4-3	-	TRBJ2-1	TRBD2	CASSQDPAGASNEQFF	TGCGCCAGCAGCCAAGACCCAGCGGGGGCCTCCAATGAGCAGTTCTTC
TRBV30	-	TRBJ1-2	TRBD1	CAWSTGQGPGGYTF	TGTGCCTGGAGTACGGGACAGGGACCGGGAGGCTACACCTTC
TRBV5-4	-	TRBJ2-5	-	CATPSGDQYF	TGTGCCACCCCCAGCGGAGACCAGTACTTC
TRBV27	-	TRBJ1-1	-	CASSLSSGNTEAFF	TGTGCCAGCAGTTTATCGTCAGGGAACACTGAAGCTTTCTTT
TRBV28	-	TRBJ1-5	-	CASSFPGLTTYSNQPQHF	TGTGCCAGCAGTTTTCCGGGCCTCACCACTTATAGCAATCAGCCCCAGCATTTT
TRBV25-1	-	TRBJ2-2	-	CASSEVGLQNTGELFF	TGTGCCAGCAGTGAAGTGGGACTGCAGAACACCGGGGAGCTGTTTTTT
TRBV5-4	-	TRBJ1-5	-	CASSQEGETNQPQHF	TGTGCCAGCAGCCAAGAAGGGGAAACCAATCAGCCCCAGCATTTT
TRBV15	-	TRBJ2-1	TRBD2	CATSRDATSAHEQFF	TGTGCCACCAGCAGAGACGCGACTAGCGCCCATGAGCAGTTCTTC
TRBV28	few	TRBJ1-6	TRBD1	CASKLMGQWDSPLHF	TGTGCCAGCAAGCTTATGGGACAGTGGGATTCACCCCTCCACTTT